The clone carrying this T cell receptor beta chain was seen many times. Its target is not known. This sample is part of a study of T-cell reconstitution after alpha-beta-depleted transplantation in children. Study-wide findings and caveats: Some patients showed high day-60 TCRbeta diversity, which derived from surviving recipient T cells and thymic progenitors. By one year post-transplant, T-cell counts and diversity largely arose from T cells that were newly produced. Several hundred graft clones that had expanded were reportedly the source of alpha-beta T cells about two months after transplant.

Library preparation (for TCRbeta) was performed with unique molecular identifiers. Using its own MiXCR run on the PCR reads, TCRdb lists one record per CDR3 protein. The table has fewer than 550,000 distinct CDR3 sequences, roughly an eighth seen once. Germline V CDR1 and CDR2: KGHDR, SFDVKD. J was trimmed by 9 bases and V by 4 bases; bases with no gene match: 4. The CDR3 sequence is 14 residues long. The J gene is TRBJ2-1, the V gene TRBV24-1; 11 bases are a match to TRBD2. This TCR was recovered from a female patient under 10 years old who had a stem cell transplant for aplastic anemia, so the T cells may come from the graft donor. The sequencing here drew on PBMCs, mostly from graft donor cells, taken 180 days after TCRalphabeta/CD19-depleted stem cell transplant. The CDR3 sequence is CATSESLAGGEQFF. In DNA form, the CDR3 reads TGTGCCACCAGTGAGTCCCTAGCGGGAGGTGAGCAGTTCTTC.